These 21 T cell receptor beta chains share one sample of origin, sequenced in a study of blood T cells in healthy people across ages. A sample-barcoded 5' primer and a J-beta primer mix were used in a second PCR of roughly 7 to 12 cycles. TCRdb re-called the 5' RACE reads through MiXCR, storing one row per CDR3 protein. The sample contains 1.2 million to 1.5 million distinct CDR3 sequences, approximately 40% of which appear only once. Sequencing was performed on blood. Receptors originate from a young woman in good health.

This sequence joins TRBV7-8 and TRBJ1-4; tentatively, D is TRBD1 (5 bases). The CDR3 contains 14 residues. Germline lookup yields CDR1 SGHVS and CDR2 FQNEAQ. V shed 5 bases and J shed 4 bases, with 11 bases lying between them. The CDR3 loop is CASSVGVGNEKLFF. CDR3 nucleotide sequence: TGTGCCAGCAGCGTAGGGGTTGGTAATGAAAAACTGTTTTTT.

The chain employs TRBV18 and TRBJ2-3, with D hard to call. This CDR3 is built from 15 residues. The germline V gene encodes CDR1 KGHSH and CDR2 LQKENI. With 6 bases removed from V and 2 bases from J, the gap between germline ends came to 15 bases. CDR3 in amino acids: CASSLEWASTDTQYF. CDR3 DNA sequence: TGTGCCAGCTCGCTGGAATGGGCCTCCACAGATACGCAGTATTTT.

This clonotype occurred a few times. V is TRBV13 and J is TRBJ2-7; D is perhaps TRBD1 (5 bases). Germline CDR1 PRHDT, CDR2 FYEKMQ (reference sequence). CDR3 length: 13 amino acids. V lost 4 bases and J 3 bases, leaving 10 bases between the germline ends. Written as DNA, the CDR3 is TGTGCCAGCAGCTACCGACAGTACTACGAGCAGTACTTC. Amino acids: CASSYRQYYEQYF.

The chain links TRBV20-1 to TRBJ1-5; D is unresolved. Germline values: CDR1 DFQATT, CDR2 SNEGSKA (reference sequence). Between the trimmed V and J ends, which lost 4 bases and 3 bases, there was a span of 10 bases. This CDR3 region has 13 residues. CDR3 protein: CSAIRSDNQPQHF. DNA for the CDR3: TGCAGTGCTATCAGGTCAGACAATCAGCCCCAGCATTTT.

V usage is TRBV6-1 and J usage is TRBJ1-1; D not certain. CDR1 is MNHNS, CDR2 SASEGT, per germline. The CDR3 totals 14 residues. The V end was cut by 7 bases, the J end by 8 bases, with 20 bases between. In nucleotides, the CDR3 is TGTGCCAGCATTAAAGGAGGGCTGAACAAGGAAGCTTTCTTT. The encoded protein is CASIKGGLNKEAFF.

This clonotype was seen only a few times. The rearrangement links TRBV28 to TRBJ2-1; D ambiguous. This CDR3 is 15 amino acids long. In germline, CDR1 is MDHEN, CDR2 SYDVKM. V shed 5 bases and J shed 7 bases, with 18 bases lying between them. The CDR3 spells CASSPATLETNEQFF. The CDR3 DNA is TGTGCCAGCAGTCCGGCCACACTTGAGACGAATGAGCAGTTCTTC.

The chain links TRBV20-1 to TRBJ2-1; D possibly corresponds to TRBD2 (6 bases). Germline values: CDR1 DFQATT, CDR2 SNEGSKA (reference sequence). V was cut by 1 base and J by 9 bases, with 16 bases left in between. The CDR3 runs to 14 residues. Here the CDR3 DNA reads TGCAGTGCTAGAGTGGCGGGACGGCTGATTGAGCAGTTCTTC. Translating gives CSARVAGRLIEQFF.

This sequence joins TRBV12-3 or TRBV12-4 and TRBJ2-3; D ambiguous. The germline V and J ends were trimmed by 6 bases and 3 bases, with 10 bases remaining between them. This CDR3 spans 13 amino acids. CDR3: CASSRKGTDTQYF. The CDR3 nucleotides are TGTGCCAGCAGCCGGAAAGGGACAGATACGCAGTATTTT.

This clonotype was seen a few times. The chain employs TRBV4-1 and TRBJ2-3; weak D call: TRBD1 (7 bases). Germline V gives CDR1 MGHRA, CDR2 YSYEKL. V lost 4 bases and J 3 bases, leaving 17 bases between the germline ends. The CDR3 has 16 amino acids. This chain's CDR3 is CASSPGGAGGTDTQYF. CDR3 sequence (DNA): TGCGCCAGCAGCCCTGGAGGGGCAGGGGGGACAGATACGCAGTATTTT.

This clonotype appeared a few times. The gene calls are TRBV28 and TRBJ2-3, with no clear D. From germline, CDR1 is MDHEN and CDR2 SYDVKM. V shed 10 bases and J shed 0 bases, with 11 bases lying between them. The CDR3 spans 13 residues. The CDR3 protein is CATRRSSTDTQYF. The CDR3 bases are TGTGCCACTCGCCGGTCTAGCACAGATACGCAGTATTTT.

This clonotype was recorded only once. V usage is TRBV7-9 and J usage is TRBJ2-7; 8 bases are a match to TRBD2. The V segment lost 3 bases and the J segment 0 bases; nucleotides outside the gene matches: 10. The germline CDR1 and CDR2 sequences are SEHNR and FQNEAQ (reference sequence). The CDR3 runs 17 residues. The DNA of the CDR3 is TGTGCCAGCAGCTTGGGGGAAGAGCGGGAGACCTCCTACGAGCAGTACTTC. The encoded protein is CASSLGEERETSYEQYF.

The sample holds a few counts of this clonotype. This chain connects TRBV7-2 to TRBJ1-5; 8 bases fit TRBD1. The CDR3 runs to 16 residues. Trimming took 5 bases from V and 3 from J; bases not matched to a gene: 9. Per germline, CDR1 SGHTA and CDR2 FQGNSA. CDR3 protein: CASSPRQGLNNQPQHF. DNA of the CDR3: TGTGCCAGCAGCCCACGACAGGGGTTAAACAATCAGCCCCAGCATTTT.

The chain has TRBV2 and TRBJ2-1; 15 nucleotides match TRBD2. The last part of the DNA fits TRBJ2-7 better; the J call may be wrong. This CDR3 region has 17 residues. Germline-derived CDR1 and CDR2 are SNHLY and FYNNEI. CDR3 nucleotides: TGTGCCAGCAGAAGGGCGGGACTAGCGGGAGGAAACAATGAGCAGTACTTC. Amino acids: CASRRAGLAGGNNEQYF.

This clonotype was counted only a few times. The chain uses TRBV28 and TRBJ2-1; D is uncertain. V dropped 6 bases and J dropped 1 base, with 19 bases sitting between them. Per germline, CDR1 MDHEN and CDR2 SYDVKM. CDR3 size: 17 residues. For the CDR3, the DNA is TGTGCCAGCAGCCAAACCGTTAGTTATATGTCCTACAATGAGCAGTTCTTC. This gives the protein CASSQTVSYMSYNEQFF.

This clonotype has more than one count but fewer than ten. J is TRBJ1-5 and V is TRBV12-3 or TRBV12-4; a weak D match, TRBD1 (6 bases). Trimming stripped 5 bases from V and 1 base from J, with 15 bases between. The length of the CDR3 is 16 residues. The CDR3 is CASSRGTPESNQPQHF. CDR3 coding DNA: TGTGCCAGCAGTCGCGGGACACCGGAGAGCAATCAGCCCCAGCATTTT.

CDR3 in DNA: TGTGCCACAGCAGCACCGGCCGGGACTAGGGAGCTGTTTTTT. As protein: CATAAPAGTRELFF. J is TRBJ2-2 and V is TRBV6-5; 7 bases line up with TRBD2. V shed 10 bases and J 9 bases; nucleotides not matched to a gene: 14. This CDR3 is built from 14 residues. Germline CDR1 is MNHEY and CDR2 is SVGAGI.

The J gene is TRBJ2-4, the V gene TRBV6-1; tentatively, D is TRBD1 (7 bases). The assigned J gene may be wrong: the sequence end matches TRBJ2-7 better. The CDR3 is 15 amino acids. Per germline, CDR1 MNHNS and CDR2 SASEGT. The CDR3 region is CASSDGGTVMYEQYF. CDR3 DNA: TGTGCCAGCAGTGACGGCGGGACAGTAATGTACGAGCAGTACTTC.

The chain couples TRBV24-1 to TRBJ1-2; possibly TRBD1 for D (5 bases). CDR1 and CDR2 from the germline V gene are KGHDR and SFDVKD. V was pared by 4 bases and J by 7 bases, with 12 bases between. The CDR3 is 13 amino acids. This chain's CDR3 is CATSEDQGRGYTF. CDR3 sequence (DNA): TGTGCCACCAGTGAGGATCAGGGACGTGGCTACACCTTC.

This clonotype was picked up a small number of times. V and J are TRBV5-6 and TRBJ2-5, with TRBD2 matching 9 bases. Trimming took 4 bases from V and 4 from J; bases not matched to a gene: 14. In germline, CDR1 is SGHDT, CDR2 YYEEEE. This CDR3 contains 17 residues. The CDR3 loop reads CASSLYSGTSFRETQYF. The DNA of the CDR3 is TGTGCCAGCAGCCTATACTCCGGGACTAGCTTCCGAGAGACCCAGTACTTC. The full variable domain, its missing parts supplied by reference TRBV5-6 and TRBJ2-5, is DAGVTQSPTHLIKTRGQQVTLRCSPKSGHDTVSWYQQALGQGPQFIFQYYEEEERQRGNFPDRFSGHQFPNYSSELNVNALLLGDSALYLCASSLYSGTSFRETQYFGPGTRLLVL.

The rearrangement links TRBV20-1 to TRBJ2-6; 9 bases are shared with TRBD2. V was clipped by 5 bases and J by 0 bases; unmatched bases: 5. The CDR3 sequence is 16 residues long. The germline gives CDR1 DFQATT, CDR2 SNEGSKA (reference sequence). The CDR3, as DNA: TGCAGTGCTTCGACTAGCGGATTCTCTGGGGCCAACGTCCTGACTTTC. Amino acids: CSASTSGFSGANVLTF.

The chain joins TRBV12-3 or TRBV12-4 to TRBJ2-7; a possible D gene is TRBD2 (6 bases). V shed 4 bases and J shed 3 bases, with 13 bases lying between them. This CDR3 region has 14 residues. As DNA, the CDR3 is TGTGCCAGCAGTTGTGATGGGGGGTACTACGAGCAGTACTTC. Amino acid sequence: CASSCDGGYYEQYF.